Each of the 18 T cell receptor beta chains below was sequenced from the same sample in a study of blood T cells in healthy people across ages. Alongside a J-beta primer mix, a sample-barcoded 5' primer served in a second PCR lasting roughly 7 to 11 cycles. One entry per CDR3 protein, called by TCRdb with MiXCR from the 5' RACE reads. The sample lists 870,000 or so distinct CDR3 sequences; around 28% were seen once. The sample comprised blood. These receptors came from an elderly woman in good health.

This clonotype was recorded many times. V gene TRBV7-2 combines with J gene TRBJ2-4; D may match TRBD1 or TRBD2 (5 bases each). The CDR3 runs 14 residues. Germline loops: CDR1 SGHTA, CDR2 FQGNSA. V lost 7 bases and J lost 1, with 11 bases in between. CDR3 coding DNA: TGTGCCAGCACCTCGGGGCGGGCCAAAAACATTCAGTACTTC. Its translation: CASTSGRAKNIQYF.

The chain combines TRBV12-3 or TRBV12-4 with TRBJ2-2, with TRBD1 matching over 8 bases. This CDR3 region has 16 residues. V lost 3 bases to trimming and J lost 5 bases; unmatched junction nucleotides: 8. CDR3 amino acids: CASSFPDRVGTGELFF. CDR3 bases: TGTGCCAGCAGTTTCCCGGACAGGGTTGGTACCGGGGAGCTGTTTTTT.

This clonotype has ten or more counts. This sequence joins TRBV20-1 and TRBJ2-4; 7 positions agree with TRBD2. J lost 6 bases, V lost 2 bases, and 13 bases had no gene match. This CDR3 region has 16 residues. The germline V gene encodes CDR1 DFQATT and CDR2 SNEGSKA (reference sequence). The CDR3 sequence is CSARQWEGQKPNIQYF. CDR3 nucleotide sequence: TGCAGTGCTAGACAGTGGGAGGGGCAGAAACCAAACATTCAGTACTTC.

DNA for the CDR3: TGTGCCAGCCCTTCCCAGGGCCCCAACTACTCTGGAAACACCATATATTTT. Translated, it gives CASPSQGPNYSGNTIYF. V gene TRBV7-7 combines with J gene TRBJ1-3; tentative D call: TRBD1 (5 bases). V lost 8 bases and J 0 bases, leaving 20 bases between the germline ends. CDR3 length equals 17 residues. The germline V gene has CDR1 SSHAT and CDR2 FNYEAQ (reference sequence).

This clonotype has ten or more counts. The genes are TRBV28 and TRBJ2-7; D is possibly TRBD2 (5 bases). There are 16 residues in the CDR3. Germline V gene lookup returns CDR1 MDHEN and CDR2 SYDVKM. V dropped 6 bases and J dropped 2 bases, with 20 bases sitting between them. DNA of the CDR3: TGTGCCAGCAGCTCGGCCCGGAGGACGACCACCTACGAGCAGTACTTC. Amino acid sequence: CASSSARRTTTYEQYF. The entire variable domain, with the rest obtained from reference TRBV28 and TRBJ2-7, is as follows: DVKVTQSSRYLVKRTGEKVFLECVQDMDHENMFWYRQDPGLGLRLIYFSYDVKMKEKGDIPEGYSVSREKKERFSLILESASTNQTSMYLCASSSARRTTTYEQYFGPGTRLTVT.

This clonotype was seen at least ten times. V usage is TRBV20-1 and J usage is TRBJ2-7; the D is unclear. Germline CDR1 is DFQATT and CDR2 is SNEGSKA (reference sequence). The CDR3 totals 12 residues. V was pared by 0 bases and J by 7 bases, with 10 bases between. The CDR3: CSARDPQGEQYF. Written as DNA, the CDR3 is TGCAGTGCTAGAGATCCTCAAGGGGAGCAGTACTTC.

This clonotype was seen a handful of times. This may come from a read error, since a much larger clone is one base off. The rearrangement uses TRBV29-1 and TRBJ1-6; no clear D. Germline-derived CDR1 and CDR2 are SQVTM and ANQGSEA. The CDR3 is 13 residues long. V was trimmed by 6 bases and J by 5 bases, leaving 11 bases between them. The DNA of the CDR3 is TGCAGCGTCCGATGGAGTGATAATTCACCCCTCCACTTT. Translated: CSVRWSDNSPLHF.

A few counts support this clonotype. Since a much larger clone is just one base distant, this may be a read error. Here the CDR3 DNA reads TGTGCCGGCAGCTTACGGGACAAATTGACTAGCGGGGTAGAGACCCAGTACTTC. Its translation is CAGSLRDKLTSGVETQYF. The rearrangement links TRBV7-2 to TRBJ2-5; 11 bases map to TRBD2. Germline lookup yields CDR1 SGHTA and CDR2 FQGNSA. The CDR3 has 18 amino acids. Using reference TRBV7-2 and TRBJ2-5 for the parts outside the CDR3, the full variable domain is GAGVSQSPSNKVTEKGKDVELRCDPISGHTALYWYRQSLGQGLEFLIYFQGNSAPDKSGLPSDRFSAERTGGSVSTLTIQRTQQEDSAVYLCAGSLRDKLTSGVETQYFGPGTRLLVL.

This clonotype was counted many times. The V and J genes are TRBV7-2 and TRBJ2-5; tentative D call: TRBD1 (6 bases). The length of the CDR3 is 15 residues. CDR1 and CDR2 (germline): SGHTA, FQGNSA. V was shortened by 2 bases and J by 2 bases, with 12 bases between the two germline ends. The CDR3 loop is CASSLSWTAQETQYF. Here the CDR3 DNA reads TGTGCCAGCAGCTTATCCTGGACAGCTCAAGAGACCCAGTACTTC.

This clonotype showed up many times. The chain joins TRBV20-1 to TRBJ2-1; the D gene is possibly TRBD2 (5 bases). CDR1 and CDR2 from the germline V gene are DFQATT and SNEGSKA (reference sequence). The length of the CDR3 is 15 residues. V shed 7 bases and J shed 1 base, with 17 bases lying between them. CDR3 sequence: CSVMKARGSYNEQFF. The CDR3 DNA reads TGCAGTGTCATGAAGGCTCGCGGGTCCTACAATGAGCAGTTCTTC.

The chain uses TRBV2 and TRBJ2-5; 7 bases line up with TRBD1. The J call may be mistaken, given a closer DNA end match to TRBJ2-7. The V gene's germline CDR1 is SNHLY and CDR2 FYNNEI. CDR3 length: 14 residues. The CDR3 DNA follows: TGTGCCAGCAGTCCCTACCTGACAGGGAACGAGCAGTACTTC. Amino acid sequence: CASSPYLTGNEQYF.

The rearrangement uses TRBV7-9 and TRBJ1-4; TRBD1 is a possible D gene (5 bases). Germline lookup yields CDR1 SEHNR and CDR2 FQNEAQ (reference sequence). The V and J ends lost 5 bases and 3 bases respectively, with 13 bases between them. This CDR3 spans 15 amino acids. CDR3 protein: CASSREGVANEKLFF. The CDR3 region has the DNA TGTGCCAGCAGCCGGGAAGGGGTTGCTAATGAAAAACTGTTTTTT.

There are a few counts of this clonotype. This chain joins TRBV21-1 and TRBJ2-1; the D segment call TRBD2 is taken from the table without a DNA check. TRBV21-1 constitutes a pseudogene. This CDR3 comprises 20 residues. The CDR3 DNA sequence: TGTGCCAGCAGCAAACGATTGGGACTAGCGGGGCCTCGGGGTTACAATGAGCAGTTCTTC. This encodes CASSKRLGLAGPRGYNEQFF.

This clonotype was seen a single time. The chain has TRBV14 and TRBJ1-1; TRBD1 is a possible D gene (6 bases). The CDR3 totals 15 residues. Germline V gives CDR1 SGHDN, CDR2 FVKESK. V was clipped by 4 bases and J by 2 bases, with 14 bases between them. CDR3 coding DNA: TGTGCCAGCAGCCCCCGGGGGCAGAAAAACACTGAAGCTTTCTTT. Translated: CASSPRGQKNTEAFF.

This clonotype came up many times. This rearrangement joins TRBV7-2 to TRBJ2-1; D unresolved. The germline V and J ends were trimmed by 0 bases and 0 bases, with 6 bases remaining between them. The length of the CDR3 is 15 residues. CDR1 and CDR2 (germline): SGHTA, FQGNSA. The CDR3 region has the DNA TGTGCCAGCAGCTTAGCCCCGAGCTCCTACAATGAGCAGTTCTTC. Its protein is CASSLAPSSYNEQFF.

The V and J genes are TRBV20-1 and TRBJ1-1, with 10 bases fitting TRBD1. From germline, CDR1 is DFQATT and CDR2 SNEGSKA (reference sequence). V was clipped by 3 bases and J by 1 base; unmatched bases: 14. The CDR3 extends over 18 amino acids. CDR3 region: CSASSYMRTGGRNTEAFF. For the CDR3, the DNA is TGCAGTGCTAGTTCATACATGCGGACAGGGGGGAGGAACACTGAAGCTTTCTTT.

The chain joins TRBV4-1 to TRBJ1-5; D is possibly TRBD1 (5 bases). V was cut by 0 bases and J by 0 bases, with 9 bases left in between. Germline lookup yields CDR1 MGHRA and CDR2 YSYEKL. This CDR3 has 16 amino acids. CDR3 bases: TGCGCCAGCAGCCAAGAATCAGGGTATAGCAATCAGCCCCAGCATTTT. It encodes CASSQESGYSNQPQHF.

This clonotype was detected a few times. The chain carries TRBV27 and TRBJ2-2; the D gene is possibly TRBD1 (6 bases). With 4 bases removed from V and 7 bases from J, the gap between germline ends came to 22 bases. The CDR3 covers 17 residues. Germline CDR1 MNHEY, CDR2 SMNVEV (reference sequence). The CDR3 sequence: CASSSQWAGVFRGELFF. The CDR3 region has the DNA TGTGCCAGCAGTTCCCAGTGGGCAGGGGTATTTCGCGGGGAGCTGTTTTTT.